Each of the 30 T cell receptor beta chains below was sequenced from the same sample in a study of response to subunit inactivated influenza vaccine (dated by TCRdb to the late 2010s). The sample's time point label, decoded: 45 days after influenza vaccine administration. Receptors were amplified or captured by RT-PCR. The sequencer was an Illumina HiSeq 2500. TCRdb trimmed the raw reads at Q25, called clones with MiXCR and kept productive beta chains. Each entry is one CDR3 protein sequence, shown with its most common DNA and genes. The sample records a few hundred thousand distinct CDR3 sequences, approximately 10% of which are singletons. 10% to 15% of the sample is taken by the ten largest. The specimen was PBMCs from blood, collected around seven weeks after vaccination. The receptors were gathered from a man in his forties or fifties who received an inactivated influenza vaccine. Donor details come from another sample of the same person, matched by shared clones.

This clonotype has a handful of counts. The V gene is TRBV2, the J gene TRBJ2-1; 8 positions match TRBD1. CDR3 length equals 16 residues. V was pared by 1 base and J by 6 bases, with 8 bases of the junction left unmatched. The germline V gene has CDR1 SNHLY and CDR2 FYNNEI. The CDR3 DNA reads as TGTGCCAGCAGTGAAGGGACAGGGAGAGATGGCAATGAGCAGTTCTTC. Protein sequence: CASSEGTGRDGNEQFF.

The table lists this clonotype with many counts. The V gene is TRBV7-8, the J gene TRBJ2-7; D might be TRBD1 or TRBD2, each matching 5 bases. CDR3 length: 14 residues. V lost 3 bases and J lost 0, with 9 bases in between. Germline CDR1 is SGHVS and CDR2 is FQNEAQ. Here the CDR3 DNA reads TGTGCCAGCAGCTTCAGGGACGGCTCCTACGAGCAGTACTTC. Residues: CASSFRDGSYEQYF.

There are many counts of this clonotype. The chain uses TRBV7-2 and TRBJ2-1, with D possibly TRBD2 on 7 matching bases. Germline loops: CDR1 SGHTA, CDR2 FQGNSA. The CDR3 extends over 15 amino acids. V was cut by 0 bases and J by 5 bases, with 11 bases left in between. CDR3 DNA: TGTGCCAGCAGCTTAGCGGGGGGGGCGAACAATGAGCAGTTCTTC. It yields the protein CASSLAGGANNEQFF.

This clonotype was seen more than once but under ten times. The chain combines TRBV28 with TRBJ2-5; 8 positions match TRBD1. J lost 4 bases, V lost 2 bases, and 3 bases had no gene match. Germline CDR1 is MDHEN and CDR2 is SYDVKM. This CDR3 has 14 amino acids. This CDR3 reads CASSLPGGLETQYF. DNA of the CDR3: TGTGCCAGCAGTTTACCAGGGGGCCTAGAGACCCAGTACTTC.

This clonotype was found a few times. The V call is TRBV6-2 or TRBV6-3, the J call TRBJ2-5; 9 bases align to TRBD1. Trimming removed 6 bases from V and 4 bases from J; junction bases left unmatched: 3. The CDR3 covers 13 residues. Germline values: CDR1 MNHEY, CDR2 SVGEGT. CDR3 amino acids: CASRQGASETQYF. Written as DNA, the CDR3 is TGTGCCAGCAGACAGGGGGCCTCAGAGACCCAGTACTTC.

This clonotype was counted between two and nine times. CDR3 sequence: CASSSRTGISTDTQYF. The DNA for the CDR3 is TGTGCCAGCAGCTCACGGACGGGCATTAGCACAGATACGCAGTATTTT. The V and J genes are TRBV7-9 and TRBJ2-3; D gene ambiguous. In germline, CDR1 is SEHNR, CDR2 FQNEAQ (reference sequence). V lost 4 bases and J 0 bases, leaving 14 bases between the germline ends. The CDR3 length is 16 residues.

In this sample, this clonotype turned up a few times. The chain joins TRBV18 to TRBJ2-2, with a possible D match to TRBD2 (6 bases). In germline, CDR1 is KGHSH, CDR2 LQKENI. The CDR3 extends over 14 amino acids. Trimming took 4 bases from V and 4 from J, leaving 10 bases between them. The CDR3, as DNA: TGTGCCAGCTCACGCCGGGAGACCACCGGGGAGCTGTTTTTT. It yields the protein CASSRRETTGELFF.

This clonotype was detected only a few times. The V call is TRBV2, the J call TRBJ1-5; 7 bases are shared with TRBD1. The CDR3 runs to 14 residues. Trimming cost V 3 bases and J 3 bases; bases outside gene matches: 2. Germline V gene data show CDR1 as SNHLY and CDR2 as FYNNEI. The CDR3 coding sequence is TGTGCCAGCAGTGATGACAGGGTCAATCAGCCCCAGCATTTT. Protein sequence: CASSDDRVNQPQHF. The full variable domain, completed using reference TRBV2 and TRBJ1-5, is EPEVTQTPSHQVTQMGQEVILRCVPISNHLYFYWYRQILGQKVEFLVSFYNNEISEKSEIFDDQFSVERPDGSNFTLKIRSTKLEDSAMYFCASSDDRVNQPQHFGDGTRLSIL.

This chain's CDR3 is CASSLKGGDTNEKLFF. CDR3 sequence (DNA): TGCGCCAGCAGCTTGAAGGGGGGCGACACTAATGAAAAACTGTTTTTT. The rearrangement uses TRBV5-1 and TRBJ1-4; perhaps TRBD1 as D (6 bases). Germline V gene sequence: CDR1 SGHRS, CDR2 YFSETQ. V was cut by 1 base and J by 2 bases, with 12 bases left in between. CDR3 size: 16 residues. Together with reference TRBV5-1 and TRBJ1-4, the CDR3 gives the full variable domain: KAGVTQTPRYLIKTRGQQVTLSCSPISGHRSVSWYQQTPGQGLQFLFEYFSETQRNKGNFPGRFSGRQFSNSRSEMNVSTLELGDSALYLCASSLKGGDTNEKLFFGSGTQLSVL.

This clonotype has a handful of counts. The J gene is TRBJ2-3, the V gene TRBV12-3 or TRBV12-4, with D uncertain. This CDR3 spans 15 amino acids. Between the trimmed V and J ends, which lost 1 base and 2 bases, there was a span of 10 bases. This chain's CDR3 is CASSLGLAYTDTQYF. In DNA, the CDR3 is TGTGCCAGCAGTTTAGGTCTCGCTTACACAGATACGCAGTATTTT.

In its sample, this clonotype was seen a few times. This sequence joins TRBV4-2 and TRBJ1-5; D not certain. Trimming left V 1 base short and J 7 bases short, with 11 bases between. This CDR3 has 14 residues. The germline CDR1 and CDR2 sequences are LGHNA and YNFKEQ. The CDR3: CASSQAYSEQPQHF. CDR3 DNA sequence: TGTGCCAGCAGCCAAGCCTACAGTGAACAGCCCCAGCATTTT.

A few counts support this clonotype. This CDR3 reads CATSISRDRLEQYF. The CDR3 DNA sequence: TGTGCCACCAGCATATCCCGGGACAGACTCGAGCAGTACTTC. J is TRBJ2-7 and V is TRBV15, with TRBD1 matching 7 bases. This CDR3 has 14 amino acids. V was pared by 4 bases and J by 6 bases, with 9 bases of the junction left unmatched. Germline V gene sequence: CDR1 LNHNV, CDR2 YYDKDF (reference sequence).

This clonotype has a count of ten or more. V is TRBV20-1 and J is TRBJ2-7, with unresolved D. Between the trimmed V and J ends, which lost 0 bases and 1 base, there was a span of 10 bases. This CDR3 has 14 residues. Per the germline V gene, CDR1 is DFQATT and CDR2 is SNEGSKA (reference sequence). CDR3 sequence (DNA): TGCAGTGCTAGAGATCCCCTGAGTTCCTACGAGCAGTACTTC. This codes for CSARDPLSSYEQYF.

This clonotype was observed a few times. The CDR3 DNA reads as TGCGCCAGCAGCCAAGGGCGGCAGGCCTCCTACGAGCAGTACTTC. This gives the protein CASSQGRQASYEQYF. This chain links TRBV4-1 with TRBJ2-7; D unclear. CDR1 and CDR2 from the germline V gene are MGHRA and YSYEKL. The V gene lost 1 base and the J gene lost 0 bases, with 10 bases spanning the gap. This CDR3 has 15 residues.

CDR3 sequence (DNA): TGTGCCATACGAACACCAAGCGATGAGCAGTTCTTC. Protein: CAIRTPSDEQFF. The chain employs TRBV10-3 and TRBJ2-1; D not certain. This CDR3 is built from 12 residues. Trimming shortened V by 9 bases and J by 8 bases, and 14 bases separated the two germline ends. Germline CDR1 is ENHRY and CDR2 is SYGVKD.

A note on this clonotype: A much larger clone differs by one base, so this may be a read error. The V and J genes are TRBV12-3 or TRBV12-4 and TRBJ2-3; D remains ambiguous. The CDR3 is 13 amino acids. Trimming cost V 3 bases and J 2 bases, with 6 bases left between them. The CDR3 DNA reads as TGTGCCAGCAGTTTGTCCAACACAGATACGCAGTATTTT. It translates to CASSLSNTDTQYF.

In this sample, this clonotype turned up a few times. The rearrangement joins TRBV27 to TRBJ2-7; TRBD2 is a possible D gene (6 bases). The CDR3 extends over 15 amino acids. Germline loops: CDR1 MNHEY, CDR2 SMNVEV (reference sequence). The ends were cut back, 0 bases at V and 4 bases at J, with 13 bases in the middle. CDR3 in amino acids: CASSLSEAGSYEQYF. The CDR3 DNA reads TGTGCCAGCAGTTTATCGGAAGCGGGCTCTTACGAGCAGTACTTC.

The CDR3 loop reads CSARGRGSTDTQYF. Here the CDR3 DNA reads TGCAGTGCTAGAGGCAGGGGTAGCACAGATACGCAGTATTTT. V gene TRBV20-1 combines with J gene TRBJ2-3; weak D call: TRBD1 (6 bases). The CDR3 sequence is 14 residues long. Germline CDR1 DFQATT, CDR2 SNEGSKA (reference sequence). With 1 base removed from V and 0 bases from J, the gap between germline ends came to 8 bases.

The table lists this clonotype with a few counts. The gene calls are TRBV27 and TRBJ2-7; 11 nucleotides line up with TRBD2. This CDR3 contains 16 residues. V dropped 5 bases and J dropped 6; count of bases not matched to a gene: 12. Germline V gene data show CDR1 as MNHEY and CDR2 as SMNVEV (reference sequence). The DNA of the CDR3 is TGTGCCAGCAGTGCAGAGCCGGGACTAGCGGAAAGCGAGCAGTACTTC. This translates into CASSAEPGLAESEQYF.

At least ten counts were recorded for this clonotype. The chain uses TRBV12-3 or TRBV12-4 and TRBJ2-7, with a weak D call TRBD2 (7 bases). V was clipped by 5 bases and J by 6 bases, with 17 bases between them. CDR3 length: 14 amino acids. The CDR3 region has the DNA TGTGCCAGCAGTAGGGGGGGGTTGGAACGCGAGCAGTACTTC. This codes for CASSRGGLEREQYF.

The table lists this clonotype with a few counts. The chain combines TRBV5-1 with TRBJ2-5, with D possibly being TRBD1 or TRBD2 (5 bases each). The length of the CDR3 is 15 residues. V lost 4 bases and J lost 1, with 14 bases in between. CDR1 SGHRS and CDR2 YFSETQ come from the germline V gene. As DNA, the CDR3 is TGCGCCAGCAGCCAGGGACGGCTCGCCCAAGAGACCCAGTACTTC. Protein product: CASSQGRLAQETQYF.

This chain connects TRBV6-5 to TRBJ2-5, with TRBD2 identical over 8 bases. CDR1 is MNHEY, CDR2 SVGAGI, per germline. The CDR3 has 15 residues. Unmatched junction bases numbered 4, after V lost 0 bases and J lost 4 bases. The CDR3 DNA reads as TGTGCCAGCAGTTACTCGGACGGGGGGGCAGAGACCCAGTACTTC. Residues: CASSYSDGGAETQYF.

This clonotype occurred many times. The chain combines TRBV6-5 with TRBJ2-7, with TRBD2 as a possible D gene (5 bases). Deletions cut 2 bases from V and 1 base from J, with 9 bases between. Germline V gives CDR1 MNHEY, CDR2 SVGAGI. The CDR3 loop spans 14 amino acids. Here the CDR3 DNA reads TGTGCCAGCAGTTACGGCACTAGTTCCTACGAGCAGTACTTC. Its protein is CASSYGTSSYEQYF.

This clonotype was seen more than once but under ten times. Written as DNA, the CDR3 is TGTGCCAGCAGCCAAGGGGCCTCCTACGAGCAGTACTTC. Translated: CASSQGASYEQYF. The chain combines TRBV3-1 with TRBJ2-7; D not certain. Between the trimmed V and J ends, which lost 1 base and 0 bases, there was a span of 4 bases. This CDR3 is 13 amino acids long. Germline V gene data show CDR1 as LGHDT and CDR2 as YNNKEL (reference sequence).

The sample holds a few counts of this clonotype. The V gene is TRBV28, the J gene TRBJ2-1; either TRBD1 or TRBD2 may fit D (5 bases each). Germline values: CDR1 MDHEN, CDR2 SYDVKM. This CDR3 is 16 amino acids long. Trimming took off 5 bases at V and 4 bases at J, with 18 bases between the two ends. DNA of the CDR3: TGTGCCAGCAGTAGCTTCGGGACGAATCTTTACAATGAGCAGTTCTTC. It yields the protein CASSSFGTNLYNEQFF.

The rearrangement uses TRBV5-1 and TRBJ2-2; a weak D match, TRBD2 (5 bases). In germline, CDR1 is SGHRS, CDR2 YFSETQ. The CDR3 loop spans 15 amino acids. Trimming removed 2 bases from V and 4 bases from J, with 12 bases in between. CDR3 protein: CASSFSRGVTGELFF. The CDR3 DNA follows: TGCGCCAGCAGCTTCTCCCGGGGTGTCACCGGGGAGCTGTTTTTT.

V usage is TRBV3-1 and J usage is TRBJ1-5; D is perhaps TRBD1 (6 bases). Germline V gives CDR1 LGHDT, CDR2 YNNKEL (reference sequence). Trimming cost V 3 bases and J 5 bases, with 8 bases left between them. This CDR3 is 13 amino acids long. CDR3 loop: CASSQWTDQPQHF. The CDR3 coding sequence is TGTGCCAGCAGCCAGTGGACAGATCAGCCCCAGCATTTT.

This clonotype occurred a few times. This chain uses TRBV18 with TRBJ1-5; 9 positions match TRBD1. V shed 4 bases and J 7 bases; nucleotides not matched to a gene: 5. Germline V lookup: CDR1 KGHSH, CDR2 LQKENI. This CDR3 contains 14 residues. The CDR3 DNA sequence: TGTGCCAGCTCACACGACAGGGGGAAACAGCCCCAGCATTTT. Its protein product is CASSHDRGKQPQHF.

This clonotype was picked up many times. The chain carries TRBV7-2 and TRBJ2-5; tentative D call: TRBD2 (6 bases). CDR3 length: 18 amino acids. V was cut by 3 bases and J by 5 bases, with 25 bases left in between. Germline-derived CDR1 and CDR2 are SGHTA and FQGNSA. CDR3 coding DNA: TGTGCCAGCAGCTTGGCCCCGTGGACTAAGCGGAGGGCGGAGACCCAGTACTTC. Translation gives CASSLAPWTKRRAETQYF. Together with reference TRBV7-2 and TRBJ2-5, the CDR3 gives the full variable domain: GAGVSQSPSNKVTEKGKDVELRCDPISGHTALYWYRQSLGQGLEFLIYFQGNSAPDKSGLPSDRFSAERTGGSVSTLTIQRTQQEDSAVYLCASSLAPWTKRRAETQYFGPGTRLLVL.

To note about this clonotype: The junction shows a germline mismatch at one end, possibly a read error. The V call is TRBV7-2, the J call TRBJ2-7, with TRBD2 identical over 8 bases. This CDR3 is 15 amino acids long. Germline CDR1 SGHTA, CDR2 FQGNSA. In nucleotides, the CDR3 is TGTGTCAGCAGCTCCCGGGGGGGACCGACCTACGAGCAGTACTTC. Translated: CVSSSRGGPTYEQYF.